This TCR beta chain was observed in a study of cytomegalovirus exposure and HLA in healthy donors. Points from the study as a whole: Reportedly, cytomegalovirus status was diagnosed with high sensitivity and specificity. Confirmation in vitro established that a few CMV-associated chains were specific for CMV antigens. Overall, around 160 TCR beta chains were annotated as cytomegalovirus-associated.

The ends were cut back, 6 bases at V and 0 bases at J, with 11 bases in the middle. Germline CDR1 SNHLY, CDR2 FYNNEI. The CDR3 loop spans 14 amino acids. The donors were part of the approximately 120-subject validation cohort, which stood apart from the 666-subject first cohort. Generated by immunoSEQ multiplex PCR, the TCRdb table keeps only in-frame clones and is missing some. The sample records approximately 200,000 clones, around 84% being singletons. As concerns this clone: The antigen is not known.

The rearrangement joins TRBV2 to TRBJ1-1; a possible D gene is TRBD1 (5 bases). Sequencing was done on a sample of PBMCs. This receptor was taken from a man between 18 and 35 years old in good health and CMV-seropositive. CDR3 sequence (DNA): TGTGCCAGCAGCAGGGTCGGAATGAACACTGAAGCTTTCTTT. The encoded protein is CASSRVGMNTEAFF.